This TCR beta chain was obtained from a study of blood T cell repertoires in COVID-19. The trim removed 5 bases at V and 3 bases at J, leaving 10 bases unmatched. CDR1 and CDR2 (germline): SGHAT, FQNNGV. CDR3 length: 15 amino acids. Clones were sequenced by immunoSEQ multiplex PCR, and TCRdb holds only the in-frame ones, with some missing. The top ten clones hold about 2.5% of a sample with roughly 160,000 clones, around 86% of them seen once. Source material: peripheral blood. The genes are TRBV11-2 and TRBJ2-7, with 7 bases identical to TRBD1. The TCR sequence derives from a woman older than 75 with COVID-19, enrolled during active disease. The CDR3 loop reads CASSTVRDRNYEQYF. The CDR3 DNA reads TGTGCCAGCAGCACGGTCCGGGACAGAAACTACGAGCAGTACTTC.